This is a list of T cell receptor beta chains from one sample in a study of a mutant IDH1 vaccine in newly diagnosed glioma. Produced via immunoSEQ multiplex PCR; TCRdb's table is partial and in-frame only. The table shows around 30,000 clones, with around 80% occurring only once. No antigen has been assigned to these receptors. The specimen was PBMCs, collected from a glioma patient whose treatment included an IDH1 peptide vaccine. These receptors came from a man between 40 and 49 years old with glioma. Some clones in this sample may be carry-over from other donors' samples. Each CDR3 is given with its conserved first and last residue. Each record gives: J gene, V gene, clone size, D gene, CDR3 protein, CDR3 DNA. A D gene is named only where the DNA matches it firmly. Only part of the rows carry a size: once, few, many, or a class if the clone is expanded.

j_call: TRBJ1-6; v_call: TRBV21-1; clone_size: few; d_call: .; cdr3_aa: CASSKALLGRNYSPLHF; cdr3_nt: TGTGCCAGCAGCAAAGCGCTTTTGGGCAGGAACTATTCACCCCTCCACTTT
j_call: TRBJ1-4; v_call: TRBV4-2; clone_size: .; d_call: .; cdr3_aa: CASSQDRIGQGGEKLFF; cdr3_nt: TGTGCCAGCAGCCAGGACCGGATCGGGCAAGGGGGTGAAAAACTGTTTTTT
j_call: TRBJ2-7; v_call: TRBV6-5; clone_size: .; d_call: .; cdr3_aa: CASSKTGHEKQYF; cdr3_nt: TGTGCCAGCTCGAAAACCGGGCATGAGAAGCAGTACTTC
j_call: TRBJ1-6; v_call: TRBV5-4; clone_size: .; d_call: .; cdr3_aa: CASSLDRANSPLHF; cdr3_nt: TGTGCCAGCAGCTTGGACAGGGCAAATTCACCCCTCCACTTT
j_call: TRBJ2-1; v_call: TRBV6-4; clone_size: few; d_call: TRBD2; cdr3_aa: CASSSTSGGNNEQFF; cdr3_nt: TGTGCCAGCAGTTCGACTAGCGGGGGGAACAATGAGCAGTTCTTC
j_call: TRBJ2-5; v_call: TRBV6-1; clone_size: .; d_call: .; cdr3_aa: CASSKDGYYQETQYF; cdr3_nt: TGTGCCAGCAGTAAGGACGGGTACTACCAAGAGACCCAGTACTTC
j_call: TRBJ2-5; v_call: TRBV5-1; clone_size: .; d_call: TRBD1; cdr3_aa: CASRETGGSETQYF; cdr3_nt: TGCGCCAGCAGAGAGACAGGGGGCTCAGAGACCCAGTACTTC
j_call: TRBJ1-2; v_call: TRBV5-1; clone_size: few; d_call: TRBD1; cdr3_aa: CASSLGQGANYGYTF; cdr3_nt: TGCGCCAGCAGCTTGGGACAGGGTGCTAACTATGGCTACACCTTC
j_call: TRBJ1-1; v_call: TRBV7-3; clone_size: .; d_call: .; cdr3_aa: CASSLTSRGTEAFF; cdr3_nt: TGTGCCAGCAGTCTAACCTCCCGGGGCACTGAAGCTTTCTTT
j_call: TRBJ1-2; v_call: TRBV7-3; clone_size: .; d_call: .; cdr3_aa: CASSPDRNYGYTF; cdr3_nt: TGTGCCAGCAGCCCAGACAGAAACTATGGCTACACCTTC
j_call: TRBJ1-1; v_call: TRBV2; clone_size: .; d_call: .; cdr3_aa: CASGREGTEAFF; cdr3_nt: TGTGCCAGCGGACGGGAGGGGACTGAAGCTTTCTTT
j_call: TRBJ2-3; v_call: TRBV15; clone_size: .; d_call: .; cdr3_aa: CATSRDGAGEGTDTQYF; cdr3_nt: TGTGCCACCAGCAGGGATGGGGCAGGGGAGGGCACAGATACGCAGTATTTT
j_call: TRBJ1-1; v_call: TRBV19; clone_size: .; d_call: .; cdr3_aa: CASSIDGGNTEAFF; cdr3_nt: TGTGCCAGTAGTATAGACGGAGGGAACACTGAAGCTTTCTTT
j_call: TRBJ1-1; v_call: TRBV2; clone_size: .; d_call: .; cdr3_aa: CASSGAKGGGRGSEAFF; cdr3_nt: TGTGCCAGCAGTGGGGCGAAGGGTGGCGGGAGGGGATCCGAAGCTTTCTTT
j_call: TRBJ1-1; v_call: TRBV19; clone_size: few; d_call: TRBD1; cdr3_aa: CASSIVFQGARTEAFF; cdr3_nt: TGTGCCAGTAGTATAGTCTTTCAGGGGGCGCGTACTGAAGCTTTCTTT
j_call: TRBJ1-2; v_call: TRBV5-1; clone_size: few; d_call: .; cdr3_aa: CASSFSSGDTNYGYTF; cdr3_nt: TGCGCCAGCAGCTTCTCGTCCGGCGATACTAACTATGGCTACACCTTC